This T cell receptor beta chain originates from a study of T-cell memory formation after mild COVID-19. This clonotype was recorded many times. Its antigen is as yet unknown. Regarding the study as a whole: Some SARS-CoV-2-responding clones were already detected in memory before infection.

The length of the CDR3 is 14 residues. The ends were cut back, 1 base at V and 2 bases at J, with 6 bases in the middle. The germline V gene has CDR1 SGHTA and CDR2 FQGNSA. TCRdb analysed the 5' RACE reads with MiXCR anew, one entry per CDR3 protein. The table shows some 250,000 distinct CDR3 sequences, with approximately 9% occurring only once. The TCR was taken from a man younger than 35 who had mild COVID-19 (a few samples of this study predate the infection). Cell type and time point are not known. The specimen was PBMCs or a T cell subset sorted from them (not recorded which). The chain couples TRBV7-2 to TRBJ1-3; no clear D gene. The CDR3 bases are TGTGCCAGCAGCTTAGGGGGTCCTGGAAACACCATATATTTT. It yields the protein CASSLGGPGNTIYF.